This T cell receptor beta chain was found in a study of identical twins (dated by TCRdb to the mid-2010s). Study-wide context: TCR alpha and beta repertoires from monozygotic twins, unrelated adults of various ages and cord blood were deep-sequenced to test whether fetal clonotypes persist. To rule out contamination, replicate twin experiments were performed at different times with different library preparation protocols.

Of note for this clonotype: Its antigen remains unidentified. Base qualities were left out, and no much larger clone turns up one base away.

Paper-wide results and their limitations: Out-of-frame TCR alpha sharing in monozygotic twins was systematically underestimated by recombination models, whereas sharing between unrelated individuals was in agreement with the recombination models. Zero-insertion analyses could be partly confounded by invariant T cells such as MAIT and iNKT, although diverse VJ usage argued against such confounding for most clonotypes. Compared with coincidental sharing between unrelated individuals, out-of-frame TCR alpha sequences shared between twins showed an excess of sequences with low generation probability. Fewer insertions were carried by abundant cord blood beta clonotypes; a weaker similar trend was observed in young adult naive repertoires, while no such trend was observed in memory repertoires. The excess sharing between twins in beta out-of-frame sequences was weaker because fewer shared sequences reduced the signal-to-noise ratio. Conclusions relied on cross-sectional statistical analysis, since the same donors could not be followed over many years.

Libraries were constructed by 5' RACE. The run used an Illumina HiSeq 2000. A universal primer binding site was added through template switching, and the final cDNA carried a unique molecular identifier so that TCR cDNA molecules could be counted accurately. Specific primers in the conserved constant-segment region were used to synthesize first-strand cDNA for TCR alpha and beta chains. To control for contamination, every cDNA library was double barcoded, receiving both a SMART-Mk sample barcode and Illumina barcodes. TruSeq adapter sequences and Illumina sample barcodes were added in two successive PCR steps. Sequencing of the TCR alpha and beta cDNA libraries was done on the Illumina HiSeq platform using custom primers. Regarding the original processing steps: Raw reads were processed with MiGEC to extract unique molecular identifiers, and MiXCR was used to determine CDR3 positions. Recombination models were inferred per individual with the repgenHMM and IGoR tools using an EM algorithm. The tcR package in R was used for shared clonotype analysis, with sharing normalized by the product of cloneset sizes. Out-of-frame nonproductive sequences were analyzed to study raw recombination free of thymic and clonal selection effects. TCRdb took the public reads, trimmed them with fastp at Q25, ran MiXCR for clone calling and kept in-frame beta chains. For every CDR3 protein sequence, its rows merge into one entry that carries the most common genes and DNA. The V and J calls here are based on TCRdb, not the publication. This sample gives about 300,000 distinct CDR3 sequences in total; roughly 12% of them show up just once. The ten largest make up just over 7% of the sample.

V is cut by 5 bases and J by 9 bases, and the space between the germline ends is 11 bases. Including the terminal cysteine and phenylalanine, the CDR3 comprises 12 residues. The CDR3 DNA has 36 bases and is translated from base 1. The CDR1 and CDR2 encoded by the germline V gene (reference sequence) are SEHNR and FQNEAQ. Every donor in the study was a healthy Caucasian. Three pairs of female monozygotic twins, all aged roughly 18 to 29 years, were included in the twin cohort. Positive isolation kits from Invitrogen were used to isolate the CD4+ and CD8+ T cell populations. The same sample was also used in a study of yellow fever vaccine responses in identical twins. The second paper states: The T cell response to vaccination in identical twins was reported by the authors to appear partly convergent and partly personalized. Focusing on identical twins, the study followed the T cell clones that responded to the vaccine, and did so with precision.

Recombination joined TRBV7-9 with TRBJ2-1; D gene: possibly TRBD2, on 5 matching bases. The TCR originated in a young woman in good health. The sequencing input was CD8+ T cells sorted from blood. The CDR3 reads CASSPTRIEQFF. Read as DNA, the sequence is TGTGCCAGCAGCCCTACTAGGATTGAGCAGTTCTTC.